A single sample gave rise to the 22 T cell receptor beta chains below, sequenced in a study of beta chain features in type 1 diabetes. Of the isolated RNA, all was reverse transcribed, and so the sequenced material was expressed TCRB transcripts. Using immunoSEQ multiplex PCR, the repertoire was profiled, and TCRdb retains in-frame clones only, with some absent. The sample has under 900,000 clones, 17% seen once. The source material was naive CD4+ T cells from blood. The receptor source for this set is a woman aged 18-29 years in good health.

The table lists this clone with a few counts. The genes are TRBV9 and TRBJ2-1; perhaps TRBD1 as D (5 bases). V was trimmed by 0 bases and J by 10 bases, leaving 11 bases between them. This CDR3 has 13 amino acids. The V gene's germline CDR1 is SGDLS and CDR2 YYNGEE. The DNA of the CDR3 is TGTGCCAGCAGCGTAGATGGGGCATCCGAGCAGTTCTTC. It yields the protein CASSVDGASEQFF.

This rearrangement joins TRBV9 to TRBJ2-2; D gene ambiguous. There are 15 residues in the CDR3. Germline CDR1 reads SGDLS; CDR2 reads YYNGEE. Trimming pared 6 bases from V and 2 bases from J, leaving 14 bases between. DNA for the CDR3: TGTGCCAGCACTCCCTCGGCAGTAAACACCGGGGAGCTGTTTTTT. It specifies CASTPSAVNTGELFF. Based on the CDR3 plus reference TRBV9 and TRBJ2-2, the full variable domain is DSGVTQTPKHLITATGQRVTLRCSPRSGDLSVYWYQQSLDQGLQFLIQYYNGEERAKGNILERFSAQQFPDLHSELNLSSLELGDSALYFCASTPSAVNTGELFFGEGSRLTVL.

The gene calls are TRBV6-6 and TRBJ2-5, with D hard to call. Between the trimmed V and J ends, which lost 10 bases and 1 base, there was a span of 13 bases. There are 13 residues in the CDR3. Germline loops: CDR1 MNHNY, CDR2 SVGAGI (reference sequence). The CDR3 here is CATEDPTQETQYF. CDR3 bases: TGTGCCACCGAGGACCCGACCCAAGAGACCCAGTACTTC.

The chain couples TRBV4-3 to TRBJ2-1; the D gene is possibly TRBD2 (6 bases). Trimming removed 0 bases at V and 7 bases at J, with 13 bases between. The germline V gene encodes CDR1 LGHNA and CDR2 YSLEER. CDR3 length: 15 amino acids. The CDR3 region is CASSQEVRTTNEQFF. As DNA, the CDR3 is TGCGCCAGCAGCCAAGAAGTCAGGACTACAAATGAGCAGTTCTTC.

This chain connects TRBV18 to TRBJ1-1; the D is unclear. Germline lookup yields CDR1 KGHSH and CDR2 LQKENI. The CDR3 is 14 amino acids. V lost 3 bases and J 8 bases, leaving 16 bases between the germline ends. The CDR3 is CASSPGLQMREAFF. CDR3 DNA: TGTGCCAGCTCACCCGGGCTGCAAATGAGAGAAGCTTTCTTT.

The chain has TRBV9 and TRBJ2-5; TRBD1 might be the D (5 bases). CDR1 is SGDLS, CDR2 YYNGEE, per germline. The CDR3 runs to 14 residues. V was cut by 0 bases and J by 4 bases, with 10 bases left in between. The CDR3 DNA sequence: TGTGCCAGCAGCGTAGGAGGAGACAGAGAGACCCAGTACTTC. Translated: CASSVGGDRETQYF.

This clone was found a few times. The chain carries TRBV19 and TRBJ1-4; 7 nucleotides align to TRBD1. The CDR3 spans 15 residues. V dropped 5 bases and J dropped 8; count of bases not matched to a gene: 11. The germline CDR1 and CDR2 sequences are LNHDA and SQIVND (reference sequence). The CDR3 here is CASSLQGEDWEKLFF. CDR3 DNA: TGTGCCAGTAGTCTCCAGGGGGAAGATTGGGAAAAACTGTTTTTT.

This clone was observed a handful of times. The chain carries TRBV6-6 and TRBJ2-1, with unresolved D. V lost 8 bases to trimming and J lost 7 bases, with 18 bases between them. The CDR3 consists of 14 residues. CDR1 and CDR2 (germline): MNHNY, SVGAGI (reference sequence). CDR3 amino acids: CASHENRKVNEQFF. As DNA, the CDR3 is TGTGCCAGCCATGAAAATAGGAAAGTAAATGAGCAGTTCTTC.

This clone was counted between two and nine times. This rearrangement joins TRBV28 to TRBJ2-3; D gene uncertain. V was clipped by 6 bases and J by 9 bases, with 13 bases between them. Germline V lookup: CDR1 MDHEN, CDR2 SYDVKM. This CDR3 comprises 12 residues. Here the CDR3 DNA reads TGTGCCAGCAGAAGACATCAAGGCACGCAGTATTTT. Its protein is CASRRHQGTQYF.

This clone was seen more than once but under ten times. The chain couples TRBV21-1 to TRBJ2-3; the DNA was not used to check the table's D call, TRBD2. TRBV21-1 is a pseudogene. This CDR3 contains 16 residues. This CDR3 is CASSKTSGRLIDTQYF. The DNA of the CDR3 is TGTGCCAGCAGCAAAACTAGCGGGAGGTTGATAGATACGCAGTATTTT.

This clone was observed a single time. This same CDR3 is encoded by further DNA sequences in the sample. The CDR3 DNA follows: TGCGCCAGCAGCTTGGGACTTGCTAGCACAGATACGCAGTATTTT. Protein: CASSLGLASTDTQYF. The V call is TRBV5-1, the J call TRBJ2-3; D remains unclear. CDR1 is SGHRS and CDR2 is YFSETQ in the germline V gene. The V and J ends lost 0 bases and 0 bases respectively, with 8 bases between them. The CDR3 is 15 amino acids.

To note about this clone: Other DNA sequences in the sample encode the same CDR3. The chain links TRBV18 to TRBJ1-2; 7 bases line up with TRBD1. Losses at the gene ends were 3 bases for V and 2 bases for J; bases not matched to a gene: 3. Germline V lookup: CDR1 KGHSH, CDR2 LQKENI. The CDR3 loop spans 14 amino acids. For the CDR3, the DNA is TGTGCCAGCTCACCGGGACAGTTCAACTATGGCTACACCTTC. This gives the protein CASSPGQFNYGYTF.

The chain uses TRBV28 and TRBJ1-1; D perhaps matches TRBD1 (5 bases). The CDR3 runs to 15 residues. Deletions cut 2 bases from V and 3 bases from J, with 13 bases between. CDR1 is MDHEN, CDR2 SYDVKM, per germline. The CDR3 is CASSLAGGAHTEAFF. CDR3 coding DNA: TGTGCCAGCAGTTTAGCGGGGGGTGCACACACTGAAGCTTTCTTT. Filled out from reference TRBV28 and TRBJ1-1, the complete variable domain reads DVKVTQSSRYLVKRTGEKVFLECVQDMDHENMFWYRQDPGLGLRLIYFSYDVKMKEKGDIPEGYSVSREKKERFSLILESASTNQTSMYLCASSLAGGAHTEAFFGQGTRLTVV.

The chain couples TRBV7-2 to TRBJ2-7, with a weak D call TRBD1 (6 bases). Germline V lookup: CDR1 SGHTA, CDR2 FQGNSA. The CDR3 runs to 13 residues. V gave up 1 base and J gave up 5 bases, with 9 bases separating them. CDR3 protein: CASSLDRDHEQYF. The CDR3 coding sequence is TGTGCCAGCAGCTTAGACAGGGACCACGAGCAGTACTTC.

V and J are TRBV27 and TRBJ1-4; 10 nucleotides align to TRBD1. The V gene end was trimmed by 8 bases and the J gene end by 7 bases; junction bases not matched to a gene: 16. The CDR3 spans 17 residues. The germline V gene has CDR1 MNHEY and CDR2 SMNVEV (reference sequence). CDR3 coding DNA: TGTGCCAGCGGGCCCAGTGTCGGACAGGGGGTGACTGAAAAACTGTTTTTT. It translates to CASGPSVGQGVTEKLFF. The entire variable domain, with the rest obtained from reference TRBV27 and TRBJ1-4, is as follows: EAQVTQNPRYLITVTGKKLTVTCSQNMNHEYMSWYRQDPGLGLRQIYYSMNVEVTDKGDVPEGYKVSRKEKRNFPLILESPSPNQTSLYFCASGPSVGQGVTEKLFFGSGTQLSVL.

This clone was seen more than once but under ten times. The chain couples TRBV29-1 to TRBJ2-5; TRBD2 agrees at 12 bases. V lost 4 bases to trimming and J lost 5 bases; unmatched junction nucleotides: 8. Germline assignment: CDR1 SQVTM and CDR2 ANQGSEA. The CDR3 covers 15 residues. The DNA of the CDR3 is TGCAGCGTTGGACGACTAGCGGGAGTCGGGGAGACCCAGTACTTC. Translated: CSVGRLAGVGETQYF.

This clone was seen a handful of times. The genes are TRBV7-2 and TRBJ2-7; either TRBD1 or TRBD2 may supply D (6 bases each). The germline V gene has CDR1 SGHTA and CDR2 FQGNSA. V was clipped by 3 bases and J by 3 bases, with 15 bases between them. The CDR3 is 15 amino acids. This chain's CDR3 is CASSLEGHSYYEQYF. The DNA for the CDR3 is TGTGCCAGCAGCTTGGAGGGACACTCCTACTACGAGCAGTACTTC.

The V call is TRBV9, the J call TRBJ2-1; 12 bases are shared with TRBD2. V dropped 4 bases and J dropped 8; count of bases not matched to a gene: 19. Germline V gene lookup returns CDR1 SGDLS and CDR2 YYNGEE. The CDR3 covers 19 residues. The CDR3 loop is CASSKRQGVTSGRRDEQFF. DNA of the CDR3: TGTGCCAGCAGCAAACGACAGGGTGTAACTAGCGGGAGGAGAGATGAGCAGTTCTTC.

The sample holds a few counts of this clone. The genes are TRBV28 and TRBJ1-2; no clear D. This CDR3 is 13 amino acids long. Trimming pared 6 bases from V and 2 bases from J, leaving 10 bases between. Per the germline V gene, CDR1 is MDHEN and CDR2 is SYDVKM. DNA for the CDR3: TGTGCCAGCAGCTTGGACTGGAACTATGGCTACACCTTC. This codes for CASSLDWNYGYTF.

The chain combines TRBV15 with TRBJ2-7, with D perhaps matching TRBD1 (6 bases). Germline CDR1 reads LNHNV; CDR2 reads YYDKDF (reference sequence). There are 14 residues in the CDR3. V shed 2 bases and J shed 1 base, with 9 bases lying between them. CDR3 sequence: CATSRHGQSYEQYF. The CDR3 nucleotides read TGTGCCACCAGCAGACATGGACAGTCCTACGAGCAGTACTTC. Complete variable domain (other parts from reference TRBV15 and TRBJ2-7): DAMVIQNPRYQVTQFGKPVTLSCSQTLNHNVMYWYQQKSSQAPKLLFHYYDKDFNNEADTPDNFQSRRPNTSFCFLDIRSPGLGDTAMYLCATSRHGQSYEQYFGPGTRLTVT.

This clone was observed a handful of times. An end of the junction does not agree with germline; a read error may underlie this. The V and J genes are TRBV19 and TRBJ2-3; D not certain. Germline loops: CDR1 LNHDA, CDR2 SQIVND (reference sequence). This CDR3 has 14 residues. Here the CDR3 DNA reads TGTGCCAGTAGAATAGGCGTCGGCGCAGATACGCAGTATTTT. Translating it yields CASRIGVGADTQYF.

This clone turned up a few times. The V gene is TRBV7-2, the J gene TRBJ2-7; D ambiguous. Germline CDR1 reads SGHTA; CDR2 reads FQGNSA. This CDR3 contains 13 residues. V was cut by 4 bases and J by 12 bases, with 19 bases left in between. CDR3 sequence (DNA): TGTGCCAGCAGCTCCACCTTGGACCCTCCTCGGTACTTC. This encodes CASSSTLDPPRYF.